A selection of T cell receptor beta chains follows, all from one sample in a study of T cells in Graves' hyperthyroidism and ophthalmopathy. TCRdb re-called the multiplex PCR reads through MiXCR, storing one row per CDR3 protein. The table includes more than 550,000 distinct CDR3 sequences, roughly a sixth detected once. Material for sequencing was blood. Receptors originate from a man aged 45-60 years with Graves' hyperthyroidism. The conserved cysteine and the conserved F or W are not part of the CDR3 here.

V gene	J gene	CDR3 protein
TRBV7-9	TRBJ2-7	ASSPPGQGVFGNEQY
TRBV25-1	TRBJ2-1	ASSEPSGPYNEQF
TRBV7-2	TRBJ1-2	ASSFTGTGGDYGYT
TRBV27	TRBJ2-7	ASSGTGLSYEQY
TRBV6-6	TRBJ2-7	ASSYASGAVYSYEQY
TRBV5-1	TRBJ2-7	ASSHREPYEQY
TRBV7-2	TRBJ2-4	ASRRQGPVIDIQY
TRBV18	TRBJ1-1	ASSPLEGTEAF
TRBV20-1	TRBJ2-7	SAHPINREPREQY
TRBV7-2	TRBJ1-1	ASSDGVLTEAF
TRBV6-5	TRBJ2-5	ASSYRNSGRSETQY
TRBV15	TRBJ1-2	ATSREGGNIGYGYT
TRBV9	TRBJ2-7	ASSGGGGLSYEQY
TRBV7-9	TRBJ1-2	ASSYPGQPNYGYT
TRBV10-2	TRBJ1-2	ASSYDRLSGYT
TRBV20-1	TRBJ2-7	SARYPAYEQY
TRBV5-1	TRBJ2-7	ASSLDWTGGGEQY
TRBV11-2	TRBJ2-5	ASSFTGIQETQY
TRBV4-1	TRBJ2-1	ASSTRDTMKNGPLNEQF
TRBV27	TRBJ2-1	ASSPYMTSGSNEQF
TRBV6-5	TRBJ2-1	ASSYSASGRSPIYNEQF
TRBV7-3	TRBJ2-3	ASSLTGQASDTQY
TRBV6-5	TRBJ2-3	ASSYRSRGTDTQY
TRBV2	TRBJ2-7	ASSDSQAGYEQY
TRBV2	TRBJ2-1	ASSDGYWVAGAYNEQF
TRBV25-1	TRBJ1-2	ASQRQGARSNYGYT
TRBV10-2	TRBJ2-3	ASSETQGTDTQY
TRBV3-1	TRBJ2-2	ASSQDTNTGGLF
TRBV11-3	TRBJ2-1	ASSSHPSAGGPGNEQF
TRBV6-1	TRBJ2-1	ASSEWGTGDNEQF
TRBV2	TRBJ2-3	ASIPGTSSFTDTQY
TRBV20-1	TRBJ2-2	SARDGTNTGELF
TRBV19	TRBJ2-4	ASKGGGQGRNIQY
TRBV5-1	TRBJ2-7	ASSPSLLAGVFEQY
TRBV7-9	TRBJ2-3	ASSRPGTYTDTQY
TRBV10-2	TRBJ2-2	ASSEIGVSGTGELF
TRBV28	TRBJ2-1	ASSTTGLAEDNEQF
TRBV7-2	TRBJ1-1	ASSTLTLGVYYTEAF
TRBV28	TRBJ2-2	ASTSLLGMNTGELF
TRBV7-6	TRBJ2-7	ASSSRGAADSYEQY
TRBV12-3/TRBV12-4	TRBJ2-6	ASRQLASSGANVLT
TRBV7-8	TRBJ2-5	ASSLYLGRGLETQY
TRBV2	TRBJ2-3	ANTPGLYTDTQY
TRBV5-1	TRBJ2-1	ASSSAYGDEQF
TRBV7-2	TRBJ1-5	ASSLLYSNQPQH
TRBV29-1	TRBJ2-7	SVNRPGLAYEQY
TRBV7-9	TRBJ2-7	ASSSHTYEQY
TRBV11-2	TRBJ2-3	ASSLDAGRPSLSSDTQY
TRBV19	TRBJ2-2	ASSTRAGETGELF
TRBV20-1	TRBJ2-3	SASGDNTDTQY
TRBV11-2	TRBJ2-3	ASSLDRADTQY
TRBV3-1	TRBJ1-2	ASSPGQLPEYGYT
TRBV18	TRBJ2-1	ASSPPSGRSDEQF
TRBV11-2	TRBJ1-2	ASSTQTGDFYGYT
TRBV10-3	TRBJ2-7	AIWAETSYEQY